Listed here are 14 T cell receptor beta chains from one sample, sequenced in a study of T cells in Graves' hyperthyroidism and ophthalmopathy. TCR beta CDR3 sequences were amplified from RNA transcripts. The study used the HTBI primer set for a first-round RT-PCR of the TCR CDR3. TCRdb ran MiXCR on the multiplex PCR reads and lists one entry per CDR3 protein. The sample carries roughly 700,000 distinct CDR3 sequences, 13% to 15% recorded once. Sequencing was carried out using blood. The source of these receptors is a woman aged 18-29 years with Graves' hyperthyroidism.

The chain recombines TRBV29-1 with TRBJ1-1, with unresolved D. Germline V gene data show CDR1 as SQVTM and CDR2 as ANQGSEA. The CDR3 sequence is 14 residues long. The V gene lost 7 bases and the J gene lost 2 bases, with 17 bases spanning the gap. The CDR3 region has the DNA TGCAGCGCAAGACGCGTTGGAGTAAACACTGAAGCTTTCTTT. This gives the protein CSARRVGVNTEAFF.

The sample holds many counts of this clonotype. The genes are TRBV2 and TRBJ1-3, with 7 bases aligning to TRBD1. The J segment lost 3 bases and the V segment lost 6 bases, leaving 8 bases of the junction unmatched. Germline V gene sequence: CDR1 SNHLY, CDR2 FYNNEI. The CDR3 covers 15 residues. CDR3 in amino acids: CASRADREIGNTIYF. The DNA for the CDR3 is TGTGCCAGCAGGGCCGACAGGGAGATTGGAAACACCATATATTTT.

The table lists this clonotype with a few counts. The chain combines TRBV14 with TRBJ2-7, with D hard to call. The germline CDR1 and CDR2 sequences are SGHDN and FVKESK. Trimming pared 0 bases from V and 6 bases from J, leaving 12 bases between. The CDR3 loop spans 14 amino acids. The chain's CDR3 is CASSQDFVSPEQYF. DNA of the CDR3: TGTGCCAGCAGCCAAGATTTCGTTTCCCCCGAGCAGTACTTC.

The chain has TRBV15 and TRBJ2-1; TRBD2 matches at 7 bases. Trimming at V came to 8 bases and at J to 0 bases, leaving 1 base not matched to a gene. Per germline, CDR1 LNHNV and CDR2 YYDKDF (reference sequence). This CDR3 region has 13 residues. The CDR3 is CATGGDSYNEQFF. As DNA, the CDR3 is TGTGCCACCGGGGGGGACTCCTACAATGAGCAGTTCTTC.

The chain combines TRBV5-4 with TRBJ2-1; tentatively, D is TRBD1 (5 bases). Trimming removed 5 bases at V and 9 bases at J, with 9 bases between. Germline V lookup: CDR1 SGHNT, CDR2 YYREEE (reference sequence). The CDR3 has 11 residues. CDR3 sequence reads: CASRGRGEQFF. CDR3 in DNA: TGTGCCAGCAGAGGAAGGGGTGAGCAGTTCTTC.

This clonotype has just a few counts. The gene calls are TRBV7-8 and TRBJ2-7; TRBD2 matches 11 bases. Unmatched junction bases numbered 11, after V lost 1 base and J lost 0 bases. Germline assignment: CDR1 SGHVS and CDR2 FQNEAQ. The CDR3 consists of 19 residues. The CDR3 loop reads CASSLVETGTSGPSYEQYF. Written as DNA, the CDR3 is TGTGCCAGCAGCTTAGTAGAAACCGGGACTAGCGGCCCCTCCTACGAGCAGTACTTC.

This clonotype was counted many times. The chain uses TRBV27 and TRBJ2-1; TRBD1 aligns across 9 bases. This CDR3 is built from 15 residues. The germline gives CDR1 MNHEY, CDR2 SMNVEV (reference sequence). V was pared by 3 bases and J by 2 bases, with 2 bases of the junction left unmatched. The CDR3 loop reads CASSFGQGTYNEQFF. CDR3 DNA sequence: TGTGCCAGCAGTTTCGGACAGGGGACCTACAATGAGCAGTTCTTC.

The chain couples TRBV12-3 or TRBV12-4 to TRBJ1-6, with unresolved D. V gave up 6 bases and J gave up 8 bases, with 20 bases separating them. The CDR3 has 16 amino acids. The CDR3 spells CASSLFPPGSHSPLHF. CDR3 nucleotide sequence: TGTGCCAGCAGCCTATTTCCCCCGGGGTCCCATTCACCCCTCCACTTT.

This chain connects TRBV7-9 to TRBJ1-4; 7 nucleotides agree with TRBD1. The V segment lost 5 bases and the J segment 8 bases; nucleotides outside the gene matches: 14. CDR1 and CDR2 (germline): SEHNR, FQNEAQ (reference sequence). This CDR3 comprises 16 residues. Here the CDR3 reads CASSRPVGTGEEKLFF. The CDR3 nucleotides read TGTGCCAGCAGCCGCCCTGTAGGTACAGGGGAGGAAAAACTGTTTTTT.

The table lists this clonotype with many counts. The chain carries TRBV28 and TRBJ2-5; D is unclear. V was cut by 3 bases and J by 2 bases, with 10 bases left in between. The germline CDR1 and CDR2 sequences are MDHEN and SYDVKM. The CDR3 contains 14 residues. CDR3 residues: CASSLLSPQETQYF. The CDR3 DNA reads TGTGCCAGCAGTTTGTTGTCCCCTCAAGAGACCCAGTACTTC.

The chain couples TRBV10-1 to TRBJ2-3; weak D call: TRBD2 (5 bases). Trimming took 5 bases from V and 8 from J, leaving 17 bases between them. This CDR3 has 14 amino acids. Germline V gene sequence: CDR1 WNHNN, CDR2 SYGVQD (reference sequence). The CDR3 is CASSFSTPRGTQYF. As DNA, the CDR3 is TGCGCCAGCAGTTTTTCCACCCCTCGGGGTACGCAGTATTTT.

This sequence joins TRBV6-2 or TRBV6-3 and TRBJ2-5; no definite D call. Trimming cost V 7 bases and J 5 bases, with 11 bases left between them. This CDR3 region has 12 residues. The V gene's germline CDR1 is MNHEY and CDR2 SVGEGT. The CDR3 sequence: CASTQSRETQYF. DNA for the CDR3: TGTGCCAGCACCCAGAGTCGGGAGACCCAGTACTTC.

Many counts were recorded for this clonotype. This chain uses TRBV28 with TRBJ2-7; 13 bases agree with TRBD2. Looked up from germline, CDR1 is MDHEN and CDR2 is SYDVKM. The CDR3 runs to 15 residues. Trimming took 6 bases from V and 5 from J; bases not matched to a gene: 7. The DNA of the CDR3 is TGTGCCAGCAGGTGGACTAGCGGGAGTTGGAACGAGCAGTACTTC. This sequence encodes CASRWTSGSWNEQYF. Variable domain in full (rest from reference TRBV28 and TRBJ2-7): DVKVTQSSRYLVKRTGEKVFLECVQDMDHENMFWYRQDPGLGLRLIYFSYDVKMKEKGDIPEGYSVSREKKERFSLILESASTNQTSMYLCASRWTSGSWNEQYFGPGTRLTVT.

This clonotype showed up many times. This rearrangement joins TRBV7-9 to TRBJ1-2; 8 bases map to TRBD1. Trimming cost V 1 base and J 0 bases; bases outside gene matches: 1. CDR1 is SEHNR, CDR2 FQNEAQ, per germline (reference sequence). CDR3 length: 15 amino acids. Here the CDR3 DNA reads TGTGCCAGCAGCTTAGTGGGACAGGCTAACTATGGCTACACCTTC. This sequence encodes CASSLVGQANYGYTF.